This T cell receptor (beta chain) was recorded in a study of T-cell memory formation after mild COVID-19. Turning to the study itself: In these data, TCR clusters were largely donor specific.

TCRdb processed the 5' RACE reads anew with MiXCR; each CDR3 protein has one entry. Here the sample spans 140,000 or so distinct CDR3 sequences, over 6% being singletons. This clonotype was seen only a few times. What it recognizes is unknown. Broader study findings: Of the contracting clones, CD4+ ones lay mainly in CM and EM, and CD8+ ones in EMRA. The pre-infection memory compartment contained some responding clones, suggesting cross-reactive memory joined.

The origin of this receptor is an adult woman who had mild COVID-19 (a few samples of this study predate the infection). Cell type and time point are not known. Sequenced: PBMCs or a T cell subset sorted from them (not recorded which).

CDR3 sequence: CASSLIGTTYTDTQYF. CDR3 nucleotide sequence: TGCGCCAGCAGCTTAATCGGGACCACGTACACAGATACGCAGTATTTT. The rearrangement links TRBV5-1 to TRBJ2-3, with D perhaps TRBD1 or TRBD2 (5 bases each). Per germline, CDR1 SGHRS and CDR2 YFSETQ. Between the trimmed V and J ends, which lost 2 bases and 2 bases, there was a span of 15 bases. This CDR3 has 16 amino acids.